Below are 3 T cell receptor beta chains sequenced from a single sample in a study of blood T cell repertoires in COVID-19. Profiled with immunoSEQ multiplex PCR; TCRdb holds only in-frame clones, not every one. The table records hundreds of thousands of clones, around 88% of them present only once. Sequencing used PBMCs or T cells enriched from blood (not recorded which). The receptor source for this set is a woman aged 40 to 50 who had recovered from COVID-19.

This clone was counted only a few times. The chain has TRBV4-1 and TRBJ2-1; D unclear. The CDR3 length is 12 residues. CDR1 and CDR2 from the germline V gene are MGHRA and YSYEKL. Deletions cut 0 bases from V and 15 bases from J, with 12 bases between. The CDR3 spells CASSQERGVLFF. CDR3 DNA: TGCGCCAGCAGCCAAGAGCGCGGCGTTCTGTTCTTC.

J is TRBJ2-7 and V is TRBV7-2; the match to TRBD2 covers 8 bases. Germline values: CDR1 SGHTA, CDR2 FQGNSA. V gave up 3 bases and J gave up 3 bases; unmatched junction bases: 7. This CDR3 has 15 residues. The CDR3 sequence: CASSFGGGRHYEQYF. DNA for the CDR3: TGTGCCAGCAGCTTTGGGGGCGGGAGGCACTACGAGCAGTACTTC.

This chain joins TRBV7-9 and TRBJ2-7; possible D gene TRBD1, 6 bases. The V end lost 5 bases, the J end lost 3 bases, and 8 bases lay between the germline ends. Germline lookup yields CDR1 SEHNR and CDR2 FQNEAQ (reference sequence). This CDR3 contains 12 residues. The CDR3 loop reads CASSKGVYEQYF. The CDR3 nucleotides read TGTGCCAGCAGCAAGGGGGTCTACGAGCAGTACTTC.